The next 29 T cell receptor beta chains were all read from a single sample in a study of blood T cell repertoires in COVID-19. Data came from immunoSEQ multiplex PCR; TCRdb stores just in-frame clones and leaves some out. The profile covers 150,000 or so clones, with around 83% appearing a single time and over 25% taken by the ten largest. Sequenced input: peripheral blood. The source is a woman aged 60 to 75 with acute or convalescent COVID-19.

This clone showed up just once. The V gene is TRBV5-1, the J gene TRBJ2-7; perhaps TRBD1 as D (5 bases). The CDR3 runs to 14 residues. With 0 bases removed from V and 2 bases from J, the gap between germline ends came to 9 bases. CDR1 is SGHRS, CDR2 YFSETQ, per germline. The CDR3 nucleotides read TGCGCCAGCAGCTTGGTTCCAGGGACCTACGAGCAGTACGTC. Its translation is CASSLVPGTYEQYV.

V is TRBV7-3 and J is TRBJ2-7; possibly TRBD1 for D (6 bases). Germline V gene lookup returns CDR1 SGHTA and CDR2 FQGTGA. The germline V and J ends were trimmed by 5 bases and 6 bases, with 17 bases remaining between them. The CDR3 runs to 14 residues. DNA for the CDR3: TGTGCCAGCAGCGCCCAACAGGGTAGAGGCGAGCAGTACTTC. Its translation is CASSAQQGRGEQYF.

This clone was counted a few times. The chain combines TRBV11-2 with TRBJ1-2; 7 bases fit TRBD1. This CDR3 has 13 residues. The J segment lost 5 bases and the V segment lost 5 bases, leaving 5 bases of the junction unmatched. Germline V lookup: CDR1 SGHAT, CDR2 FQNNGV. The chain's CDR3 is CASSQDRSYGYTF. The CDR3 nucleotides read TGTGCCAGCAGCCAGGACAGGTCTTATGGCTACACCTTC.

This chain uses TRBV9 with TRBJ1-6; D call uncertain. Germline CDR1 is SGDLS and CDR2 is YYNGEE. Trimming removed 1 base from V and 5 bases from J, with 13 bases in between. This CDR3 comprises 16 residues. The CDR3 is CASSVQDSRHNSPLHF. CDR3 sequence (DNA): TGTGCCAGCAGCGTACAGGACTCGCGTCATAATTCACCCCTCCACTTT.

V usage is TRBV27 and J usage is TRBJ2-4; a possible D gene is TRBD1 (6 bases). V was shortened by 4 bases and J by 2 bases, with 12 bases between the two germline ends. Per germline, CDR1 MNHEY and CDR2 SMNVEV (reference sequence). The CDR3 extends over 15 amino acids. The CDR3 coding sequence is TGTGCCAGCAGTTCCATCGGGACACCCAAAAACATTCAGTACTTC. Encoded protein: CASSSIGTPKNIQYF.

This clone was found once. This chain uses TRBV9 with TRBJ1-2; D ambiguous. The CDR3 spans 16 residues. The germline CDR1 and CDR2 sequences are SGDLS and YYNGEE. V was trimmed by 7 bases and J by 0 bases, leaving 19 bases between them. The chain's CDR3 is CASSKGANQANYGYTF. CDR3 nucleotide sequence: TGTGCCAGCTCCAAGGGAGCTAACCAAGCTAACTATGGCTACACCTTC.

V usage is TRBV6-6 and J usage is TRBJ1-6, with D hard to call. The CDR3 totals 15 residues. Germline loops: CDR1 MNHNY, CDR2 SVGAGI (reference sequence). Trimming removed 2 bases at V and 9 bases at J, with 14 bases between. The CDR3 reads CASSYGSPRSSPLHF. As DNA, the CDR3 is TGTGCCAGCAGTTACGGTAGCCCACGGAGTTCACCCCTCCACTTT.

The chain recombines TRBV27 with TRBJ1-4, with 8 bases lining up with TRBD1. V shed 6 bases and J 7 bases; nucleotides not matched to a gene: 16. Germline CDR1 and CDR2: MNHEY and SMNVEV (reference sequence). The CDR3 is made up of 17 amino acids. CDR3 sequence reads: CASSQYGQGGTSEKLFF. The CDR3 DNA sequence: TGTGCCAGCAGCCAATATGGACAGGGAGGAACAAGTGAAAAACTGTTTTTT. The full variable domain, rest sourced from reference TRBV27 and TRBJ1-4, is EAQVTQNPRYLITVTGKKLTVTCSQNMNHEYMSWYRQDPGLGLRQIYYSMNVEVTDKGDVPEGYKVSRKEKRNFPLILESPSPNQTSLYFCASSQYGQGGTSEKLFFGSGTQLSVL.

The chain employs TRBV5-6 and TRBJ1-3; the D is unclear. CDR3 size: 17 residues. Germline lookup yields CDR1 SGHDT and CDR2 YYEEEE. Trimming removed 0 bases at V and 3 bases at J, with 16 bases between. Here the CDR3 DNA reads TGTGCCAGCAGCTTGGCCTCAACCGTCACATATGGAAACACCATATATTTT. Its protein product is CASSLASTVTYGNTIYF. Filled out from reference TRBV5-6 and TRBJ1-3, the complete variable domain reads DAGVTQSPTHLIKTRGQQVTLRCSPKSGHDTVSWYQQALGQGPQFIFQYYEEEERQRGNFPDRFSGHQFPNYSSELNVNALLLGDSALYLCASSLASTVTYGNTIYFGEGSWLTVV.

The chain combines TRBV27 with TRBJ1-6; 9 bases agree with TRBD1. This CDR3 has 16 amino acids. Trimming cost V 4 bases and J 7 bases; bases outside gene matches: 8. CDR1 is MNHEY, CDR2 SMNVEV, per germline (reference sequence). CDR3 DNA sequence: TGTGCCAGCAGTTCCACCGGGACAGGGCCCAATTCACCCCTCCACTTT. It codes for CASSSTGTGPNSPLHF.

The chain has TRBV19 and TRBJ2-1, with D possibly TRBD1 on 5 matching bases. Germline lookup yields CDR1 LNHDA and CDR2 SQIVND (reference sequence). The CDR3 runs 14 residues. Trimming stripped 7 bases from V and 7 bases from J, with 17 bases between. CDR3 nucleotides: TGTGCCAGTATAGGCAGGGAAGGCGAGAATGAGCAGTTCTTC. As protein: CASIGREGENEQFF.

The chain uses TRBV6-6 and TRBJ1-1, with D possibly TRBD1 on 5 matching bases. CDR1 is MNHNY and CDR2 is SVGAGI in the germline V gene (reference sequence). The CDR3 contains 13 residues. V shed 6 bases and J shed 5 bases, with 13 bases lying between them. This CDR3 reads CASSGHMETEAFF. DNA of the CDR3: TGTGCCAGCAGCGGACATATGGAGACTGAAGCTTTCTTT.

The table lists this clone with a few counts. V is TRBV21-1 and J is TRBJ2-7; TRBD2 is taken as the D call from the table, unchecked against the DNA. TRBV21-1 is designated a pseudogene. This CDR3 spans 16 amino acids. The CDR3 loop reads CASSKARDCNSYEQYF. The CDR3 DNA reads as TGTGCCAGCAGCAAAGCCCGGGACTGTAACTCCTACGAGCAGTACTTC.

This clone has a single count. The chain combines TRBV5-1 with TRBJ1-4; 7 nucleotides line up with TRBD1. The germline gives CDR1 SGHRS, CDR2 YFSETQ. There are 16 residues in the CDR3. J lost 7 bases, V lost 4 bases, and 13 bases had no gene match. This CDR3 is CASSGGVGTALEKLFF. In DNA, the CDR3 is TGCGCCAGCAGCGGCGGGGTAGGGACAGCCCTTGAAAAACTGTTTTTT.

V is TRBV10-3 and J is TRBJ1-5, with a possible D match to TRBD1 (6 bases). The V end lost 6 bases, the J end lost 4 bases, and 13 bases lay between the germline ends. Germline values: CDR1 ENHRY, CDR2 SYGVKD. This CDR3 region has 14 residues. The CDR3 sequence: CAISHREGNQPQHF. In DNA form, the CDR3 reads TGTGCCATCAGCCACAGGGAGGGGAATCAGCCCCAGCATTTT.

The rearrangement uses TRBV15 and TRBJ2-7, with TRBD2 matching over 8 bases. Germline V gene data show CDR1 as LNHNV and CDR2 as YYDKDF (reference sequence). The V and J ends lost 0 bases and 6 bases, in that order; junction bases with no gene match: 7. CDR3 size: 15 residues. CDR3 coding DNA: TGTGCCACCAGCAGAGAATCGACTAGCGAGAGCGAGCAGTACTTC. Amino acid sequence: CATSRESTSESEQYF.

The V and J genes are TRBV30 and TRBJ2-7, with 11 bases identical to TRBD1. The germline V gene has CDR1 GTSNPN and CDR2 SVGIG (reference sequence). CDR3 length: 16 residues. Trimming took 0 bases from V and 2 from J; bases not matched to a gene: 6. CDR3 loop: CAWSVEGTGGTYEQYF. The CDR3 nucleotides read TGTGCCTGGAGTGTCGAAGGGACAGGGGGGACCTACGAGCAGTACTTC.

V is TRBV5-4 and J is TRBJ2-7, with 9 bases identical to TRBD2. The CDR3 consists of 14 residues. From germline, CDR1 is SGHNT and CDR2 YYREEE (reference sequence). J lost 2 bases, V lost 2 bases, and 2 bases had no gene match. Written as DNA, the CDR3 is TGTGCCAGCAGCTTCGGCGGGGGGGCCTACGAGCAGTACTTC. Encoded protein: CASSFGGGAYEQYF.

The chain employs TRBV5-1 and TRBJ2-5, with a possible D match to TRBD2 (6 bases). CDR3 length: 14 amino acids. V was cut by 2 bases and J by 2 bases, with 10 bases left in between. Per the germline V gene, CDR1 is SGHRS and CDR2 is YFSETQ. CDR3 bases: TGCGCCAGCAGCTTAACTAGCTTGCAAGAGACCCAGTACTTC. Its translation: CASSLTSLQETQYF. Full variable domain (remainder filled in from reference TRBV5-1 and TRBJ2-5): KAGVTQTPRYLIKTRGQQVTLSCSPISGHRSVSWYQQTPGQGLQFLFEYFSETQRNKGNFPGRFSGRQFSNSRSEMNVSTLELGDSALYLCASSLTSLQETQYFGPGTRLLVL.

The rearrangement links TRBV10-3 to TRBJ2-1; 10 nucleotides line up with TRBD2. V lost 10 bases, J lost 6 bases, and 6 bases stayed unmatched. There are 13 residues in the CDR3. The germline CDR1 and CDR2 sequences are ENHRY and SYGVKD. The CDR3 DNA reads TGTGCCACCTTAGCGGGGGGAGGCAATGAGCAGTTCTTC. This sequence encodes CATLAGGGNEQFF.

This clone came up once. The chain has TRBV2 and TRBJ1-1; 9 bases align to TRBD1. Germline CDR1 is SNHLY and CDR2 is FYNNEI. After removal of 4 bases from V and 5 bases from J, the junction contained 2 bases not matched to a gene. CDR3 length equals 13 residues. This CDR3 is CASSAGTGTEAFF. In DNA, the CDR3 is TGTGCCAGCAGTGCTGGGACAGGGACTGAAGCTTTCTTT.

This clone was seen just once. The CDR3 DNA sequence: TGTGCCAGCAGCCCAATATCGACAGTATCCCAAGAGACCCAGTACTTC. It codes for CASSPISTVSQETQYF. This chain uses TRBV5-4 with TRBJ2-5; D is perhaps TRBD1 (5 bases). The germline gives CDR1 SGHNT, CDR2 YYREEE (reference sequence). CDR3 length: 16 residues. V was trimmed by 4 bases and J by 1 base, leaving 17 bases between them.

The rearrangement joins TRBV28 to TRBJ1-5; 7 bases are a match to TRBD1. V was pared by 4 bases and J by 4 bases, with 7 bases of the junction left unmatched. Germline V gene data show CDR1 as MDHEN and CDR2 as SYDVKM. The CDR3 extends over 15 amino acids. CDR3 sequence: CASSSAGTVNQPQHF. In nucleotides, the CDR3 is TGTGCCAGCAGTTCAGCCGGGACAGTTAATCAGCCCCAGCATTTT.

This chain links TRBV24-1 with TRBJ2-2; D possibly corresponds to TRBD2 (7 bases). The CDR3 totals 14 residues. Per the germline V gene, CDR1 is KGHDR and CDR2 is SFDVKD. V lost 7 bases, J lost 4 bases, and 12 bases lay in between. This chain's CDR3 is CATRGGAGTGELFF. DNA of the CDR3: TGTGCCACCAGGGGGGGGGCCGGCACCGGGGAGCTGTTTTTT.

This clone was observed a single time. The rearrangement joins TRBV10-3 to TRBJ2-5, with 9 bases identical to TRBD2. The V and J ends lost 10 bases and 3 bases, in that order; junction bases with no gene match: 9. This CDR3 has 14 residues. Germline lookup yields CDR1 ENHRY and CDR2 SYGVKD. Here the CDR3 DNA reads TGTGCCACTCAGTTGACTAGCGGAAAAGAGACCCAGTACTTC. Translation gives CATQLTSGKETQYF.

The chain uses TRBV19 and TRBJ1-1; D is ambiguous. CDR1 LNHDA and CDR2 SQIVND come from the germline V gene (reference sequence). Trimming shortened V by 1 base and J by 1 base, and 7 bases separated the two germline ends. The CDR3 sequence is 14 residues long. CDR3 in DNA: TGTGCCAGTAGTATAGGTTGGCCGAACACTGAAGCTTTCTTT. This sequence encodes CASSIGWPNTEAFF.

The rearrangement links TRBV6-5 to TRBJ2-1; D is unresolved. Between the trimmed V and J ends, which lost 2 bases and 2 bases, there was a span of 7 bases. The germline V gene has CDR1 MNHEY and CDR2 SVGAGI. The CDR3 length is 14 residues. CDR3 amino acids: CASSYDRAYNEQFF. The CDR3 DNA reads TGTGCCAGCAGTTACGATCGGGCCTACAATGAGCAGTTCTTC.

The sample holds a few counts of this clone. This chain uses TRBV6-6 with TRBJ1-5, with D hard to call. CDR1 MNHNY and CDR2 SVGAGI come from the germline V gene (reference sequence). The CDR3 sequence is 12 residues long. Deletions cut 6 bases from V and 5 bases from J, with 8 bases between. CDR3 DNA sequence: TGTGCCAGCAGCCCTACTCATCAGCCCCAGCATTTT. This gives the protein CASSPTHQPQHF.

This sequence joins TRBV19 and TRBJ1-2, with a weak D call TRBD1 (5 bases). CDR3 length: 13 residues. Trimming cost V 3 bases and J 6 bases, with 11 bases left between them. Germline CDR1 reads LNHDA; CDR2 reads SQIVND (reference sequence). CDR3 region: CASSMAGPNGYTF. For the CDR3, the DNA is TGTGCCAGTAGTATGGCAGGGCCCAATGGCTACACCTTC. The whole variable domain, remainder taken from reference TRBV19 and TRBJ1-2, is DGGITQSPKYLFRKEGQNVTLSCEQNLNHDAMYWYRQDPGQGLRLIYYSQIVNDFQKGDIAEGYSVSREKKESFPLTVTSAQKNPTAFYLCASSMAGPNGYTFGSGTRLTVV.